This T cell receptor beta chain originates from a study of blood T cell repertoires in COVID-19. Overall study: Researchers got acute and convalescent COVID-19 samples from the United States, Italy and Spain. From T cells, B-cell-depleted T cells, or PBMCs came the material, which was cDNA or gDNA.

The V gene lost 4 bases and the J gene lost 3 bases, with 11 bases spanning the gap. The germline CDR1 and CDR2 sequences are SGHRS and YFSETQ. The CDR3 has 13 amino acids. As originally analysed: How many nucleated cells were present was estimated from reference gene primer amplification. Some clones are missing from TCRdb's copy, which holds only in-frame ones; the method was immunoSEQ multiplex PCR. The V and J calls and clone size are taken from that table; D and trimming were inferred from the DNA. Of about 180,000 clones detected, 85% to 90% appear once; the ten largest clones hold roughly 20%. This clone came up once.

V usage is TRBV5-1 and J usage is TRBJ2-7; D is unresolved. Sample: peripheral blood. The receptor's source is a man between 65 and 85 years old with active or convalescent COVID-19. CDR3 residues: CASSGDSYYEQYF. The DNA of the CDR3 is TGCGCCAGCAGCGGAGACTCCTACTACGAGCAGTACTTC.